These 13 T cell receptor beta chains were sequenced from one sample in a study of beta chain features in type 1 diabetes. The investigators reverse transcribed all of the isolated RNA, so they sequenced expressed TCRB transcripts. Only in-frame clones appear in the TCRdb table, and some are missing; sequencing was by immunoSEQ multiplex PCR. The table has 350,000 to 450,000 clones, more than 12% seen once. Sequenced material: naive CD4+ T cells from blood. Receptor source: a woman younger than 35 in good health.

This clone was observed a single time. The V gene is TRBV2, the J gene TRBJ2-1; perhaps TRBD2 as D (6 bases). The germline gives CDR1 SNHLY, CDR2 FYNNEI. The V end lost 5 bases, the J end lost 0 bases, and 11 bases lay between the germline ends. The CDR3 consists of 15 residues. DNA for the CDR3: TGTGCCAGCAGTCTCGCAGCGGGCTCCTACAATGAGCAGTTCTTC. Amino acids: CASSLAAGSYNEQFF.

This chain uses TRBV9 with TRBJ2-7, with D perhaps TRBD1 (6 bases). This CDR3 contains 14 residues. In germline, CDR1 is SGDLS, CDR2 YYNGEE. The V gene lost 4 bases and the J gene lost 8 bases, with 19 bases spanning the gap. The CDR3 DNA follows: TGTGCCAGCAGCCACCCGAGACAGGAACTGCAGCAGTACTTC. Encoded protein: CASSHPRQELQQYF. Based on the CDR3 plus reference TRBV9 and TRBJ2-7, the full variable domain is DSGVTQTPKHLITATGQRVTLRCSPRSGDLSVYWYQQSLDQGLQFLIQYYNGEERAKGNILERFSAQQFPDLHSELNLSSLELGDSALYFCASSHPRQELQQYFGPGTRLTVT.

This clone was counted a few times. This sample also contains other DNA sequences that code for the same CDR3. The chain uses TRBV7-2 and TRBJ2-7; D not certain. V lost 1 base to trimming and J lost 2 bases, with 6 bases between them. Germline V gene data show CDR1 as SGHTA and CDR2 as FQGNSA. CDR3 length: 13 amino acids. This CDR3 reads CASSLGSAYEQYF. DNA for the CDR3: TGTGCCAGCAGCTTAGGGTCAGCCTACGAGCAGTACTTC.

This clone was seen a handful of times. The chain joins TRBV30 to TRBJ2-3; possible D gene TRBD1, 5 bases. The CDR3 extends over 13 amino acids. CDR1 is GTSNPN, CDR2 SVGIG, per germline (reference sequence). V lost 3 bases and J 5 bases, leaving 12 bases between the germline ends. Here the CDR3 reads CAWSPTGRDTQYF. The CDR3 DNA reads TGTGCCTGGAGCCCCACAGGACGAGATACGCAGTATTTT.

This chain joins TRBV28 and TRBJ1-1; no clear D gene. The germline V and J ends were trimmed by 6 bases and 1 base, with 9 bases remaining between them. Germline lookup yields CDR1 MDHEN and CDR2 SYDVKM. The CDR3 has 13 amino acids. The CDR3 coding sequence is TGTGCCAGCAGACTAGACACGAACACTGAAGCTTTCTTT. Its translation is CASRLDTNTEAFF. Based on the CDR3 plus reference TRBV28 and TRBJ1-1, the full variable domain is DVKVTQSSRYLVKRTGEKVFLECVQDMDHENMFWYRQDPGLGLRLIYFSYDVKMKEKGDIPEGYSVSREKKERFSLILESASTNQTSMYLCASRLDTNTEAFFGQGTRLTVV.

The table lists this clone with a few counts. The chain combines TRBV15 with TRBJ2-1, with TRBD2 matching 12 bases. V trimming: 2 bases; J trimming: 3 bases; junction bases outside the gene matches: 5. Germline assignment: CDR1 LNHNV and CDR2 YYDKDF (reference sequence). CDR3 length: 17 residues. The CDR3 DNA is TGTGCCACCAGCAGACCGGGACTAGCGGGCCGCTACAATGAGCAGTTCTTC. This translates into CATSRPGLAGRYNEQFF.

The chain recombines TRBV28 with TRBJ1-1; D not resolved. Trimming took off 6 bases at V and 0 bases at J, with 11 bases between the two ends. The CDR3 is 14 amino acids. The V gene's germline CDR1 is MDHEN and CDR2 SYDVKM. CDR3 amino acids: CASSHKTLNTEAFF. In nucleotides, the CDR3 is TGTGCCAGCAGCCACAAGACACTGAACACTGAAGCTTTCTTT.

In DNA form, the CDR3 reads TGCAGCGTTTTTGCGGGAGGGCCAGGCACCGGGGAGCTGTTTTTT. Amino acid sequence: CSVFAGGPGTGELFF. The rearrangement links TRBV29-1 to TRBJ2-2, with 9 bases fitting TRBD2. From germline, CDR1 is SQVTM and CDR2 ANQGSEA. The CDR3 spans 15 residues. Trimming removed 5 bases from V and 4 bases from J; junction bases left unmatched: 8.

The chain has TRBV7-9 and TRBJ1-2; D might be TRBD1 (5 bases). The CDR3 extends over 14 amino acids. The V and J ends lost 5 bases and 4 bases respectively, with 14 bases between them. The germline CDR1 and CDR2 sequences are SEHNR and FQNEAQ (reference sequence). This CDR3 reads CASSTKGSSYGYTF. The CDR3 DNA sequence: TGTGCCAGCAGCACAAAGGGGTCCTCCTATGGCTACACCTTC.

This chain uses TRBV4-1 with TRBJ2-5, with 7 bases lining up with TRBD1. J lost 0 bases, V lost 3 bases, and 7 bases had no gene match. The CDR3 has 16 residues. The V gene's germline CDR1 is MGHRA and CDR2 YSYEKL. CDR3 amino acids: CASSQPGQKNQETQYF. The CDR3 bases are TGCGCCAGCAGCCAGCCGGGACAGAAGAACCAAGAGACCCAGTACTTC.

This chain joins TRBV7-2 and TRBJ1-5; 11 positions match TRBD1. The germline V gene has CDR1 SGHTA and CDR2 FQGNSA. V was pared by 4 bases and J by 7 bases, with 6 bases of the junction left unmatched. CDR3 length equals 15 residues. The CDR3 region has the DNA TGTGCCAGCAGCTCCGGGACAGGGGGGGTCCAGCCCCAGCATTTT. Translated: CASSSGTGGVQPQHF.

This sequence joins TRBV29-1 and TRBJ1-1, with 11 bases matching TRBD1. CDR1 and CDR2 from the germline V gene are SQVTM and ANQGSEA. The junction had 3 bases not matched to a gene; V was cut back by 3 bases and J by 3 bases. CDR3 size: 14 residues. The CDR3 bases are TGCAGCGTTGATGTGGACAGGGGGCACACTGAAGCTTTCTTT. Translating gives CSVDVDRGHTEAFF.

This clone was seen only a few times. V is TRBV6-1 and J is TRBJ2-7; possibly TRBD2 for D (6 bases). Germline V gives CDR1 MNHNS, CDR2 SASEGT. This CDR3 is 14 amino acids long. Trimming took off 7 bases at V and 1 base at J, with 14 bases between the two ends. CDR3: CASTPGLTSYEQYF. The CDR3, as DNA: TGTGCCAGCACCCCGGGACTGACGTCCTACGAGCAGTACTTC.